Sequencing of this TCR beta chain was carried out in a study of Graves' ophthalmopathy and Graves' hyperthyroidism. Study-wide background: Where ophthalmopathy was absent within 18 months of follow-up, hyperthyroidism was stable.

General study findings and limits: The model achieved about 64% sensitivity and roughly 79% specificity for ophthalmopathy progression. A 13-signature model separated ophthalmopathy from stable hyperthyroidism, just under 90% sensitivity, around 81% specificity.

As the template, RNA transcripts were used to amplify TCR beta CDR3 regions. First-round RT-PCR relied on HTBI primers, and a second-round multiplex PCR came next. TCRdb itself ran the multiplex PCR reads through MiXCR, one entry per CDR3 protein. In the table there are more than 1,000,000 distinct CDR3 sequences, 35% to 40% of which are singletons. This clonotype has only a few counts. The antigen remains undetermined. The V end was cut by 4 bases, the J end by 3 bases, with 10 bases between. CDR3 length: 13 amino acids. Germline V gene data show CDR1 as SGHRS and CDR2 as YFSETQ. This clonotype was sampled from an adult man with Graves' hyperthyroidism. The chain links TRBV5-1 to TRBJ1-2, with a possible D match to TRBD1 (5 bases). The specimen was peripheral blood or thyroid tissue (not recorded which). As DNA, the CDR3 is TGCGCCAGCAGCCAAGGGGAGCACTATGGCTACACCTTC. Translation: CASSQGEHYGYTF.